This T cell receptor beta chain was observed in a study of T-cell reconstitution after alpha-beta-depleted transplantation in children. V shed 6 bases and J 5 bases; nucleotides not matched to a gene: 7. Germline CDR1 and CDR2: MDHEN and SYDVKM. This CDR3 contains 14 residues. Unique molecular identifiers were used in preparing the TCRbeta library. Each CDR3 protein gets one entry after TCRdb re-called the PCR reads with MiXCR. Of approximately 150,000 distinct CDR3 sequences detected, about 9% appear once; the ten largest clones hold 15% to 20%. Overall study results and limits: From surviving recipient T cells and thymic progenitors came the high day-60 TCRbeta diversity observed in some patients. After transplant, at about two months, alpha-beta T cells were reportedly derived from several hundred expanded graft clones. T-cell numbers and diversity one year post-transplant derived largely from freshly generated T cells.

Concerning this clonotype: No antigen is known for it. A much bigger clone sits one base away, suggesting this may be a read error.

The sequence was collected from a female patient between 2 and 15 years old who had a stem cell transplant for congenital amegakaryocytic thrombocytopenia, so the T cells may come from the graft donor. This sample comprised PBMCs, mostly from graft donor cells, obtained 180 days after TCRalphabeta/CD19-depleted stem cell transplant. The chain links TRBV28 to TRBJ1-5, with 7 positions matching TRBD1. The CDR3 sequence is CASRKQGRDQPQHF. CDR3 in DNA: TGTGCCAGCAGGAAACAGGGGCGAGATCAGCCCCAGCATTTT.